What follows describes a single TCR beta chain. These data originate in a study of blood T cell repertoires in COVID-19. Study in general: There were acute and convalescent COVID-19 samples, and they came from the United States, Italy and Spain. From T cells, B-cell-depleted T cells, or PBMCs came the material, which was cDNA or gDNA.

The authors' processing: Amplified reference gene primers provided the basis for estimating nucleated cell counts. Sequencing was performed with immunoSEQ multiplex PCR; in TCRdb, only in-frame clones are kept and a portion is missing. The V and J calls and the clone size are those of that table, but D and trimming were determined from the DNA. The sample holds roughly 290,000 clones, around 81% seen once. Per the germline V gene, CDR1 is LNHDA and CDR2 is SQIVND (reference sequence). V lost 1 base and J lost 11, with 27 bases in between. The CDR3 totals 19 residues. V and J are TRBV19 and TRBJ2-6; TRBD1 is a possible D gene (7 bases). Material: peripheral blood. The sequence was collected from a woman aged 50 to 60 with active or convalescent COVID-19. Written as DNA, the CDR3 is TGTGCCAGTAGTATAGTCCGGGACAGAGATGCCGGGGGACCTCACGTCCTGACTTTC. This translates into CASSIVRDRDAGGPHVLTF.